This T cell receptor (beta chain) came from a study of OX40 agonist ivuxolimab in advanced cancers. Anyone with autoimmune disease history or systemic immunosuppression was excluded. TCRdb's table, derived via immunoSEQ multiplex PCR, lists solely in-frame clones and lacks some. Of 100,000 or so clones in the sample, under 95% were seen once. V lost 4 bases and J lost 0, with 13 bases in between. The CDR3 runs to 16 residues. The germline V gene encodes CDR1 LNHDA and CDR2 SQIVND (reference sequence). The chain recombines TRBV19 with TRBJ1-5; D possibly corresponds to TRBD1 (6 bases). The source is an adult with an advanced solid tumor such as melanoma, head and neck, liver or kidney cancer. This specimen consisted of CD4+ or CD8+ T cells sorted from blood, obtained in a trial of the OX40 agonist ivuxolimab. DNA of the CDR3: TGTGCCAGTAGTACAGGGACAATATCTAGCAATCAGCCCCAGCATTTT. Translated: CASSTGTISSNQPQHF. Looking up the rest from reference TRBV19 and TRBJ1-5 gives the full variable domain: DGGITQSPKYLFRKEGQNVTLSCEQNLNHDAMYWYRQDPGQGLRLIYYSQIVNDFQKGDIAEGYSVSREKKESFPLTVTSAQKNPTAFYLCASSTGTISSNQPQHFGDGTRLSIL.